Below, one TCR beta chain is given with its context. The antigen is undetermined. The entry originates in a study of chemoradiotherapy in HPV16-positive cancers. Points from the study as a whole: Only a couple of HPV16-positive patients supplied the functional HPV-specificity definition.

The V segment lost 3 bases and the J segment 2 bases; nucleotides outside the gene matches: 8. Germline values: CDR1 LNHDA, CDR2 SQIVND (reference sequence). The CDR3 has 16 residues. Clones were read by immunoSEQ multiplex PCR, and TCRdb kept only the in-frame ones, dropping some. The table lists 7,000 to 8,500 clones, 80% of them singletons, with roughly 2% in the top ten. V is TRBV19 and J is TRBJ2-3, with 7 positions matching TRBD1. The receptor's source is a human donor with HPV-associated anogenital cancer. Sample acquisition took place from a patient who underwent chemoradiotherapy. The CDR3, as DNA: TGTGCCAGTAGTATGGGTTGGACAGGAGCCACAGATACGCAGTATTTT. Translation: CASSMGWTGATDTQYF.